At least ten counts were recorded for the clone carrying this TCR beta chain. Its target is not known. A second 7 to 11 cycle PCR used barcoded and J-beta primers. Every sample returned 3 million or more CDR3-containing paired-end reads. TCRdb re-derived calls from the 5' RACE reads in MiXCR, one entry per CDR3 protein. The sample lists about 1,500,000 distinct CDR3 sequences, approximately 28% occurring once. The data are from a study of blood T cells in healthy people across ages. Study-level findings and limits: Estimates of total diversity, which came from one million sequenced T cells, were considered to be underestimates. Lack of knowledge of donor CMV status possibly confounded expanded clonotype changes.

The CDR3 has 13 residues. With 1 base clipped from V and 6 bases from J, the junction kept 0 bases outside the gene matches. The germline V gene encodes CDR1 SGHDN and CDR2 FVKESK. This rearrangement joins TRBV14 to TRBJ1-2, with TRBD1 matching over 9 bases. The sequenced sample was blood. This TCR derives from a woman in her twenties or thirties in good health. CDR3: CASSQGTGDGYTF. CDR3 sequence (DNA): TGTGCCAGCAGCCAAGGGACAGGGGATGGCTACACCTTC.